The 10 T cell receptor beta chains listed next were all sequenced from one sample in a study of Graves' ophthalmopathy and Graves' hyperthyroidism. RNA transcripts served as template for amplifying TCR beta CDR3 sequences. A first-round RT-PCR used HTBI primers, followed by a second-round multiplex PCR. TCRdb recomputed calls from the multiplex PCR reads with MiXCR, one row per CDR3 protein. The table includes hundreds of thousands of distinct CDR3 sequences, about 20% detected once. Sequencing was carried out using peripheral blood. These receptors were taken from a woman aged 18-29 years with stable Graves' hyperthyroidism. Some clones in this sample may be carry-over from other donors' samples.

This chain joins TRBV7-8 and TRBJ1-2; 8 nucleotides match TRBD1. The CDR3 is 15 residues long. Germline CDR1 reads SGHVS; CDR2 reads FQNEAQ. With 5 bases clipped from V and 8 bases from J, the junction kept 13 bases outside the gene matches. CDR3 sequence (DNA): TGTGCCAGCAGCGCCCGGGACAGGACTTATCGGGGCTACACCTTC. Amino acid sequence: CASSARDRTYRGYTF. Based on the CDR3 plus reference TRBV7-8 and TRBJ1-2, the full variable domain is GAGVSQSPRYKVAKRGQDVALRCDPISGHVSLFWYQQALGQGPEFLTYFQNEAQLDKSGLPSDRFFAERPEGSVSTLKIQRTQQEDSAVYLCASSARDRTYRGYTFGSGTRLTVV.

The sample holds many counts of this clonotype. The chain links TRBV7-9 to TRBJ1-2; TRBD1 aligns across 7 bases. Germline V CDR1 and CDR2: SEHNR, FQNEAQ (reference sequence). CDR3 size: 14 residues. V lost 10 bases, J lost 2 bases, and 10 bases stayed unmatched. The CDR3 loop is CATWTGQLNYGYTF. CDR3 DNA: TGTGCCACCTGGACGGGACAGCTAAACTATGGCTACACCTTC.

This clonotype was counted many times. The chain employs TRBV4-1 and TRBJ1-2; D is ambiguous. Germline-derived CDR1 and CDR2 are MGHRA and YSYEKL. V lost 0 bases, J lost 5 bases, and 7 bases lay in between. The CDR3 length is 13 residues. Written as DNA, the CDR3 is TGCGCCAGCAGCCAAGAAACAGTATATGGCTACACCTTC. It yields the protein CASSQETVYGYTF.

Comment on this clonotype: This may stem from a read error, because a much larger clone lies one nucleotide away. The V call is TRBV12-3 or TRBV12-4, the J call TRBJ2-2, with D tentatively TRBD1 (7 bases). The CDR3 is 15 residues long. CDR3 amino acids: CASSFSTGRGGELCF. The CDR3 DNA follows: TGTGCCAGCAGTTTCTCGACAGGGCGGGGCGGGGAGCTGTGTTTT.

This clonotype came up many times. The V and J genes are TRBV20-1 and TRBJ2-6; D remains unclear. V lost 6 bases, J lost 0 bases, and 15 bases lay in between. The CDR3 loop spans 16 amino acids. Germline values: CDR1 DFQATT, CDR2 SNEGSKA (reference sequence). As DNA, the CDR3 is TGCAGTGCCCCAAGGCCGTGGAGCTCTGGGGCCAACGTCCTGACTTTC. Its protein product is CSAPRPWSSGANVLTF.

This sequence joins TRBV6-1 and TRBJ2-7; D uncertain. Trimming cost V 6 bases and J 0 bases, with 12 bases left between them. Looked up from germline, CDR1 is MNHNS and CDR2 is SASEGT. The CDR3 has 14 amino acids. The CDR3, as DNA: TGTGCCAGCAGAAAAGGAGATACCTCCTACGAGCAGTACTTC. Translating gives CASRKGDTSYEQYF.

The chain is built from TRBV28 and TRBJ2-5, with D unresolved. Germline loops: CDR1 MDHEN, CDR2 SYDVKM. Deletions cut 5 bases from V and 5 bases from J, with 18 bases between. This CDR3 has 15 residues. The CDR3 sequence is CASSTPDTTAETQYF. The CDR3 DNA is TGTGCCAGCAGTACACCCGACACCACAGCGGAGACCCAGTACTTC.

This clonotype was seen more than once but under ten times. The rearrangement uses TRBV12-3 or TRBV12-4 and TRBJ2-5; TRBD1 agrees at 10 bases. This CDR3 is built from 19 residues. The V gene end was trimmed by 6 bases and the J gene end by 2 bases; junction bases not matched to a gene: 18. CDR3: CASSPDRGRVNRPQETQYF. The DNA of the CDR3 is TGTGCCAGCAGCCCAGACAGGGGGCGAGTTAACAGGCCACAAGAGACCCAGTACTTC.

This clonotype came up a few times. The CDR3 end shows no conserved phenylalanine or tryptophan, and so a read error is likely. The J gene is TRBJ2-5, the V gene TRBV12-3 or TRBV12-4; 12 nucleotides align to TRBD2. This CDR3 comprises 13 residues. With V trimmed by 8 bases and J by 9 bases, 7 bases remained unmatched. The CDR3 here is CASGLAGRESQYY. CDR3 DNA: TGTGCCAGCGGACTAGCGGGGCGGGAGTCCCAGTACTAC.

V is TRBV6-2 or TRBV6-3 and J is TRBJ2-7; 8 bases fit TRBD1. Germline assignment: CDR1 MNHEY and CDR2 SVGEGT. The CDR3 totals 14 residues. Unmatched junction bases numbered 5, after V lost 3 bases and J lost 4 bases. The chain's CDR3 is CASSYSRGLYEQYF. CDR3 bases: TGTGCCAGCAGTTATAGCAGGGGGCTGTACGAGCAGTACTTC.